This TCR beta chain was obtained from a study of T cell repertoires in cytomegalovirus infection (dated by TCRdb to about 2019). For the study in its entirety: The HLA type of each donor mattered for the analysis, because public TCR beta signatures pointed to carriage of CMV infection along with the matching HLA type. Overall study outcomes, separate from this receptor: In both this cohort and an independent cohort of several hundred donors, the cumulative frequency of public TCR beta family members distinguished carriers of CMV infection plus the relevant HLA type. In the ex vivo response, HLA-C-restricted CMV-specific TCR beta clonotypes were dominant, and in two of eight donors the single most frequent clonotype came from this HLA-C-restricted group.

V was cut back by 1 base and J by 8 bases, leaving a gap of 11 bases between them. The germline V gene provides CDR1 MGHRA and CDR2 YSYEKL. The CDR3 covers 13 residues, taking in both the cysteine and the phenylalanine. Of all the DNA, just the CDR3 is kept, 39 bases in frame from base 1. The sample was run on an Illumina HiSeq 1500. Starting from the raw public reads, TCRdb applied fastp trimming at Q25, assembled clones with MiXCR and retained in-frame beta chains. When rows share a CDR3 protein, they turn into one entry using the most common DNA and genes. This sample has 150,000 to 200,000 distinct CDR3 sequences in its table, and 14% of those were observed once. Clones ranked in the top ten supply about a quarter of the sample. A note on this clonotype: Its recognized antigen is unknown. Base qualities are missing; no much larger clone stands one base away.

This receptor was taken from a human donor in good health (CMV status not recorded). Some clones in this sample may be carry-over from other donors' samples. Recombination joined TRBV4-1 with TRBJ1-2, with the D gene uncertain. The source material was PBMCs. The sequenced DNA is TGCGCCAGCAGCCAAGGAGGGCTCGGAGGCTACACCTTC. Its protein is CASSQGGLGGYTF.